The sequence of this T cell receptor (beta chain) was determined in a study of breast tumors, draining lymph nodes, adjacent tissues. Notes on the study in general: Luminal-like breast cancer showed significantly higher tumor–nontumor repertoire similarity than basal-like. Data only fit, rather than demonstrated, lymph node origin of most tumor T cells. Tumor TCR diversity was below lymph nodes but above nontumor tissue.

TCRdb passed the multiplex PCR reads through MiXCR, listing each CDR3 protein once. Here the sample spans fewer than 300,000 distinct CDR3 sequences, roughly 32% being singletons. Samples came from axillary lymph nodes draining the breast cancer. This clonotype was counted a few times. What it binds is not known. The sequence was obtained from a female donor with breast cancer. Some clones in this sample may be carry-over from other donors' samples. Sequencing input: axillary lymph node tissue.

Here the CDR3 reads CASSPPSGRSTDTQYF. The CDR3 DNA reads TGTGCCAGCTCACCACCGTCTGGCAGAAGCACAGATACGCAGTATTTT. The J gene is TRBJ2-3, the V gene TRBV18; D call uncertain. From germline, CDR1 is KGHSH and CDR2 LQKENI. V gave up 0 bases and J gave up 0 bases, with 10 bases separating them. The CDR3 totals 16 residues.